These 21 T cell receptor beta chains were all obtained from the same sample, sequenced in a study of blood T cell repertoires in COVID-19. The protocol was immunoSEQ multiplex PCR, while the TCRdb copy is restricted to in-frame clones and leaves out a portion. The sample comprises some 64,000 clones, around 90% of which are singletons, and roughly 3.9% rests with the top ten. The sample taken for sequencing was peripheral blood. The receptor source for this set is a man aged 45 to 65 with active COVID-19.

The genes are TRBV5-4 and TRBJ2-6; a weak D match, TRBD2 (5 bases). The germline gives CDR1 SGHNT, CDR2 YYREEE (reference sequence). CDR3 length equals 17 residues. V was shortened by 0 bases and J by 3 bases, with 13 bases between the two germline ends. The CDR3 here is CASSLAGVGLGANVLTF. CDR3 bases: TGTGCCAGCAGCTTGGCCGGGGTAGGGCTTGGGGCCAACGTCCTGACTTTC.

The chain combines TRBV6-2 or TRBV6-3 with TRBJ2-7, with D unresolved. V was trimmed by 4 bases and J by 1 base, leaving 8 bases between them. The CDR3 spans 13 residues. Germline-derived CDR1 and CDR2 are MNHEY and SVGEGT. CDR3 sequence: CASSLYISYEQYF. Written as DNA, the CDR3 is TGTGCCAGCAGTTTGTATATTTCCTACGAGCAGTACTTC.

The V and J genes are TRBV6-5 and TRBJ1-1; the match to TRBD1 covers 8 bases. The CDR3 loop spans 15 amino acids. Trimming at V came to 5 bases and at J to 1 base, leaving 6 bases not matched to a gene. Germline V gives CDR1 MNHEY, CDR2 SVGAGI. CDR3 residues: CASSRQGSGNTEAFF. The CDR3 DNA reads TGTGCCAGCAGTCGACAGGGGTCCGGGAACACTGAAGCTTTCTTT.

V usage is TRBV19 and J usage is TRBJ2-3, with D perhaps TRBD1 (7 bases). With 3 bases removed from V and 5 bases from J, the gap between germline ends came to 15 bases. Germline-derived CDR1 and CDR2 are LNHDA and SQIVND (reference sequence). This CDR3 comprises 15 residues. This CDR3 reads CASSIQGGGVDTQYF. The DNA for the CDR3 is TGTGCCAGTAGTATCCAGGGGGGCGGAGTAGATACGCAGTATTTT. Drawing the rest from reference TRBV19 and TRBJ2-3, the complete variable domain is DGGITQSPKYLFRKEGQNVTLSCEQNLNHDAMYWYRQDPGQGLRLIYYSQIVNDFQKGDIAEGYSVSREKKESFPLTVTSAQKNPTAFYLCASSIQGGGVDTQYFGPGTRLTVL.

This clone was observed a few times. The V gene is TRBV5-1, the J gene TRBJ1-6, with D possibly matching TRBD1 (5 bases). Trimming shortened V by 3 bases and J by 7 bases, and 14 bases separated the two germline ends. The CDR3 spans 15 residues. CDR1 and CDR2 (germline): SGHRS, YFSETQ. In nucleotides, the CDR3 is TGCGCCAGCAGCTCGTCTGCGGGGCCCAATTCACCCCTCCACTTT. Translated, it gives CASSSSAGPNSPLHF.

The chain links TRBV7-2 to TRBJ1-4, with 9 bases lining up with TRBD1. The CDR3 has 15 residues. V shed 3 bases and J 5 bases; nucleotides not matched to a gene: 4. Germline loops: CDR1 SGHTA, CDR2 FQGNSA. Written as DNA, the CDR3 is TGTGCCAGCAGCTTCGGGGACAGGGACAATGAAAAACTGTTTTTT. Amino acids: CASSFGDRDNEKLFF.

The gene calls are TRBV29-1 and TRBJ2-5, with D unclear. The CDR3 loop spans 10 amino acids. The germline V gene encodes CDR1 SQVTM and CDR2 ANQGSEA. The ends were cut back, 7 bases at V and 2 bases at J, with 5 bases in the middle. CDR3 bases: TGCAGCGGCGGACAAGAGACCCAGTACTTC. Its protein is CSGGQETQYF.

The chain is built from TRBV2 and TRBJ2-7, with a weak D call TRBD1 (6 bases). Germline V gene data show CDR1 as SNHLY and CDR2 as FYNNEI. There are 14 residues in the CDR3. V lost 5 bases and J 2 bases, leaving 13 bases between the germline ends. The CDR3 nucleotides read TGTGCCAGCAGTCAGCCGGACAGCCCCTACGAGCAGTACTTC. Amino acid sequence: CASSQPDSPYEQYF.

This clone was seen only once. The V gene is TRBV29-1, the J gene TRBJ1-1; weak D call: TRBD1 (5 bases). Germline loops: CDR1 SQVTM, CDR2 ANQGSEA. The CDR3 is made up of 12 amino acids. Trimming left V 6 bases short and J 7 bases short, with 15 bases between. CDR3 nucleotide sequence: TGCAGCGTATACTCCGGGGGGAGTGAAGCTTTCTTT. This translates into CSVYSGGSEAFF.

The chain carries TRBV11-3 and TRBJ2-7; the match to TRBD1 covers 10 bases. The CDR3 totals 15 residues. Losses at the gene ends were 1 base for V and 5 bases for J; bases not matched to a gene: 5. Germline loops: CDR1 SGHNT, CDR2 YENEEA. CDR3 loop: CASSLGQGASHEQYF. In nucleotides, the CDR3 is TGTGCCAGCAGCTTAGGACAGGGGGCTTCTCACGAGCAGTACTTC.

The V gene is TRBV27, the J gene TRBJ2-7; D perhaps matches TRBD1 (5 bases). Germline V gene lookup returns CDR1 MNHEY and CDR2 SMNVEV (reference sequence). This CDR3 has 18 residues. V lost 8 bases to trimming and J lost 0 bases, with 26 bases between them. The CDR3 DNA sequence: TGTGCCAGCCGATTCCGGATGGCGACAGAACTACACTCCTACGAGCAGTACTTC. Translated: CASRFRMATELHSYEQYF.

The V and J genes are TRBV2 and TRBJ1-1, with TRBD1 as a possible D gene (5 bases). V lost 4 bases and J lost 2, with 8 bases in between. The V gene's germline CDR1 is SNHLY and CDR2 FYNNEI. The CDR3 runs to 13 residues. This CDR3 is CASSGDRNTEAFF. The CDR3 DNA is TGTGCCAGCAGTGGTGACAGAAACACTGAAGCTTTCTTT.

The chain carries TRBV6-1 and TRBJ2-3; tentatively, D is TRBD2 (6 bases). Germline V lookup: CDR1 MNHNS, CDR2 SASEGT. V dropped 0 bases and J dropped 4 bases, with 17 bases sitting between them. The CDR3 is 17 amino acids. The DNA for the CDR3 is TGTGCCAGCAGTGAAGCGGGGCGGGGTCGTTGGGCAGATACGCAGTATTTT. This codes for CASSEAGRGRWADTQYF.

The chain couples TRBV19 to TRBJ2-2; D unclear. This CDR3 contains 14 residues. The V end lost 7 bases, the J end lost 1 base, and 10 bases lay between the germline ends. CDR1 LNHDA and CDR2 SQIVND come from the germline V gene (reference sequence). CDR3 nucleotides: TGTGCCAGTAAAAACAGCCTGAACACCGGGGAGCTGTTTTTT. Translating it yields CASKNSLNTGELFF.

The CDR3 here is CASSLQGRSSYEQYF. The CDR3 DNA reads TGTGCCAGTAGTTTACAGGGCCGCAGCTCCTACGAGCAGTACTTC. This chain connects TRBV19 to TRBJ2-7; D possibly corresponds to TRBD1 (6 bases). This CDR3 spans 15 amino acids. Germline V lookup: CDR1 LNHDA, CDR2 SQIVND (reference sequence). V lost 5 bases and J 0 bases, leaving 14 bases between the germline ends.

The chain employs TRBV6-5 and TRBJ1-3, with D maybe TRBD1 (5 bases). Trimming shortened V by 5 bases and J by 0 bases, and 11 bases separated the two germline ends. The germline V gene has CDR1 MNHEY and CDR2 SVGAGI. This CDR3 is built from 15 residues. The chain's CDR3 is CASSLGGFSGNTIYF. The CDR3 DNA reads TGTGCCAGCAGTCTGGGGGGGTTCTCTGGAAACACCATATATTTT.

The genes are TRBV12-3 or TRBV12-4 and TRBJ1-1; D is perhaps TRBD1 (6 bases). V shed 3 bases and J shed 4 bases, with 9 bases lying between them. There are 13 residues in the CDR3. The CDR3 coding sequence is TGTGCCAGCAGTTTGGGGGCGCCCACTGAAGCTTTCTTT. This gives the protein CASSLGAPTEAFF.

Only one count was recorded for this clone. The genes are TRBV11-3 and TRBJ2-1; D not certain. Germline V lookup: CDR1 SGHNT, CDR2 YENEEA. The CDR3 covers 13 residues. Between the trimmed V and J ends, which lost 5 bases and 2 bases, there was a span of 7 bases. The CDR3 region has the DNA TGTGCCAGCAGCCCGAGCCCCTACAATGAGCAGTTCTTC. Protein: CASSPSPYNEQFF.

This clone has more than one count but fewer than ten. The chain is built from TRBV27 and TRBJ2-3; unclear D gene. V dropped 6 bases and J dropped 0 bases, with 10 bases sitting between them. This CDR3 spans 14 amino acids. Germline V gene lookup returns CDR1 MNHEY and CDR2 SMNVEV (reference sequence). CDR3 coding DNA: TGTGCCAGCAGGTCCAGCGAAAGCACAGATACGCAGTATTTT. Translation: CASRSSESTDTQYF.

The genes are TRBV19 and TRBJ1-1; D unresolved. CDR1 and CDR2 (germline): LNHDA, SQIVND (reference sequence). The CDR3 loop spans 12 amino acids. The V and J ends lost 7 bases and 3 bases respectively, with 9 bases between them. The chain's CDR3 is CASKAFDTEAFF. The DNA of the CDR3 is TGTGCCAGTAAAGCGTTCGACACTGAAGCTTTCTTT. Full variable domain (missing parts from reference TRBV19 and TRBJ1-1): DGGITQSPKYLFRKEGQNVTLSCEQNLNHDAMYWYRQDPGQGLRLIYYSQIVNDFQKGDIAEGYSVSREKKESFPLTVTSAQKNPTAFYLCASKAFDTEAFFGQGTRLTVV.

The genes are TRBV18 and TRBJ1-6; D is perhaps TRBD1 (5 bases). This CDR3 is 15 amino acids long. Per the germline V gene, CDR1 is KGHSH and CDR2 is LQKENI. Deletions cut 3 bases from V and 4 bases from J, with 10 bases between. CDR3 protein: CASSPTTAYNSPLHF. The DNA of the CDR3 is TGTGCCAGCTCACCGACGACAGCTTATAATTCACCCCTCCACTTT.